The 24 T cell receptor beta chains below all came from one sample that was sequenced in a study of response to subunit inactivated influenza vaccine. MiXCR, run by TCRdb on the RT-PCR reads, gives a single entry per CDR3 protein. The sample includes approximately 500,000 distinct CDR3 sequences, under 15% of them seen just once. Sequenced material: PBMCs from blood, taken roughly 45 days after vaccination. These receptor sequences come from a man aged 50 to 59 who received an inactivated influenza vaccine.

This clonotype has more than one count but fewer than ten. This rearrangement joins TRBV24-1 to TRBJ2-3; D may be TRBD1 (6 bases). CDR3 length equals 14 residues. Per the germline V gene, CDR1 is KGHDR and CDR2 is SFDVKD. Trimming left V 5 bases short and J 3 bases short, with 11 bases between. Here the CDR3 reads CATSGMDRTDTQYF. DNA of the CDR3: TGTGCCACCAGTGGAATGGACAGAACAGATACGCAGTATTTT.

The rearrangement links TRBV6-2 or TRBV6-3 to TRBJ2-4; D unresolved. Trimming removed 5 bases from V and 5 bases from J, with 4 bases in between. Germline CDR1 and CDR2: MNHEY and SVGEGT. This CDR3 has 11 residues. Written as DNA, the CDR3 is TGTGCCAGCAGTACCCAAAACATTCAGTACTTC. Translating gives CASSTQNIQYF.

The chain links TRBV20-1 to TRBJ1-5; D gene unclear. Germline loops: CDR1 DFQATT, CDR2 SNEGSKA (reference sequence). The germline V and J ends were trimmed by 2 bases and 0 bases, with 8 bases remaining between them. CDR3 size: 14 residues. In nucleotides, the CDR3 is TGCAGTGCTAGAACAAGGTATAGCAATCAGCCCCAGCATTTT. It specifies CSARTRYSNQPQHF.

On this clonotype itself: The conserved phenylalanine or tryptophan normally closing the CDR3 is absent here, so this likely arose from a read error. This chain links TRBV7-2 with TRBJ2-7, with D unresolved. V gave up 5 bases and J gave up 3 bases, with 5 bases separating them. Per the germline V gene, CDR1 is SGHTA and CDR2 is FQGNSA. The CDR3 spans 11 residues. The CDR3 nucleotides read TGTGCCAGCAGCGTCCGCTACGAGCAGTACCTC. This codes for CASSVRYEQYL.

This clonotype has only a few counts. The chain recombines TRBV12-3 or TRBV12-4 with TRBJ1-4, with 8 bases that match TRBD1. The ends lost 5 bases at V and 4 bases at J; junction bases unmatched: 6. The CDR3 length is 15 residues. CDR3 amino acids: CASSPVDRGNEKLFF. DNA for the CDR3: TGTGCCAGCAGTCCCGTCGACAGGGGTAATGAAAAACTGTTTTTT.

The V and J genes are TRBV5-1 and TRBJ1-5; possible D gene TRBD1, 6 bases. Trimming took off 2 bases at V and 5 bases at J, with 8 bases between the two ends. The CDR3 length is 13 residues. The germline V gene has CDR1 SGHRS and CDR2 YFSETQ. This CDR3 is CASSLTGHQPQHF. The DNA for the CDR3 is TGCGCCAGCAGCTTAACAGGGCATCAGCCCCAGCATTTT.

This clonotype was counted a few times. This chain uses TRBV12-3 or TRBV12-4 with TRBJ2-6; D remains ambiguous. The CDR3 length is 13 residues. Between the trimmed V and J ends, which lost 5 bases and 0 bases, there was a span of 2 bases. The CDR3 DNA reads TGTGCCAGCAGTGCCTCTGGGGCCAACGTCCTGACTTTC. Its protein product is CASSASGANVLTF.

This clonotype was counted only a few times. The rearrangement joins TRBV18 to TRBJ1-1; D uncertain. The germline V gene has CDR1 KGHSH and CDR2 LQKENI. Trimming took off 3 bases at V and 5 bases at J, with 7 bases between the two ends. The CDR3 spans 12 residues. In DNA form, the CDR3 reads TGTGCCAGCTCACCGGAACGGACTGAAGCTTTCTTT. This codes for CASSPERTEAFF.

This clonotype was seen at least ten times. The chain uses TRBV27 and TRBJ2-3, with D possibly TRBD2 on 7 matching bases. Germline V lookup: CDR1 MNHEY, CDR2 SMNVEV (reference sequence). The CDR3 runs 18 residues. V lost 6 bases to trimming and J lost 0 bases, with 22 bases between them. CDR3 coding DNA: TGTGCCAGCAGGCCCTTTTGGGGGGGCAAGTCTAGCACAGATACGCAGTATTTT. Translating it yields CASRPFWGGKSSTDTQYF.

This chain links TRBV6-1 with TRBJ2-7, with TRBD1 matching 7 bases. The CDR3 is made up of 14 amino acids. V dropped 4 bases and J dropped 5; count of bases not matched to a gene: 8. The germline V gene has CDR1 MNHNS and CDR2 SASEGT. DNA of the CDR3: TGTGCCAGCAGTGTAAGTTTACAGGGGCACGAGCAGTACTTC. Translated: CASSVSLQGHEQYF.

This clonotype has a single count. The CDR3 reads CASSRRDLGGYTF. The CDR3 DNA is TGTGCCAGCAGTAGGCGGGACCTAGGAGGCTACACCTTC. The chain links TRBV6-2 or TRBV6-3 to TRBJ1-2; weak D call: TRBD1 (5 bases). Germline V lookup: CDR1 MNHEY, CDR2 SVGEGT. The V end was cut by 5 bases, the J end by 8 bases, with 15 bases between. This CDR3 comprises 13 residues.

The chain carries TRBV11-2 and TRBJ2-7, with 9 bases identical to TRBD1. V trimming: 7 bases; J trimming: 6 bases; junction bases outside the gene matches: 10. The CDR3 has 14 residues. From germline, CDR1 is SGHAT and CDR2 FQNNGV. CDR3 loop: CASTIGTGSFEQYF. CDR3 in DNA: TGTGCCAGCACCATCGGGACAGGGAGTTTCGAGCAGTACTTC.

In its sample, this clonotype was seen a few times. The chain links TRBV5-1 to TRBJ2-7, with 7 bases that match TRBD1. V gave up 4 bases and J gave up 2 bases; unmatched junction bases: 6. In germline, CDR1 is SGHRS, CDR2 YFSETQ. This CDR3 is built from 14 residues. The CDR3 is CASSTQGVTYEQYF. The CDR3, as DNA: TGCGCCAGCAGCACTCAGGGGGTCACCTACGAGCAGTACTTC.

The J gene is TRBJ2-3, the V gene TRBV5-5, with D unresolved. The CDR3 contains 16 residues. Germline lookup yields CDR1 SGHKS and CDR2 YYEKEE (reference sequence). V was cut by 0 bases and J by 4 bases, with 15 bases left in between. The DNA of the CDR3 is TGTGCCAGCAGCTTGGCTCTGGGGAATTATGCAGATACGCAGTATTTT. Amino acids: CASSLALGNYADTQYF.

The CDR3 loop is CASSGGMAFRQFF. As DNA, the CDR3 is TGTGCCAGCAGCGGAGGGATGGCCTTTAGGCAGTTCTTC. This chain links TRBV6-2 or TRBV6-3 with TRBJ2-1, with D possibly TRBD2 on 6 matching bases. V gave up 6 bases and J gave up 12 bases, with 18 bases separating them. This CDR3 has 13 amino acids. Looked up from germline, CDR1 is MNHEY and CDR2 is SVGEGT.

This clonotype came up many times. The chain couples TRBV12-3 or TRBV12-4 to TRBJ2-7, with 7 nucleotides matching TRBD1. The CDR3 spans 15 residues. V lost 6 bases and J lost 7; bases outside the gene matches: 15. Written as DNA, the CDR3 is TGTGCCAGCAGCGTAAGGGCCAGGGGGTCGGGGGAGCAGTACTTC. Protein sequence: CASSVRARGSGEQYF.

This chain connects TRBV20-1 to TRBJ2-3; 11 positions match TRBD2. Germline V gene sequence: CDR1 DFQATT, CDR2 SNEGSKA (reference sequence). CDR3 length: 16 amino acids. V shed 5 bases, J shed 2 bases, and the junction held 9 bases outside the gene matches. The DNA of the CDR3 is TGCAGTGCTCACCTACTAGCGGGGGATCACACAGATACGCAGTATTTT. Amino acid sequence: CSAHLLAGDHTDTQYF.

This clonotype has more than one count but fewer than ten. This chain links TRBV7-6 with TRBJ2-7, with D possibly matching TRBD1 (6 bases). Looked up from germline, CDR1 is SGHVS and CDR2 is FNYEAQ. This CDR3 comprises 14 residues. V lost 5 bases and J 2 bases, leaving 13 bases between the germline ends. The CDR3 region is CASSVSRGPYEQYF. The CDR3 DNA reads TGTGCCAGCAGCGTAAGCAGGGGACCCTACGAGCAGTACTTC. The complete variable domain, with remaining parts taken from reference TRBV7-6 and TRBJ2-7, reads GAGVSQSPRYKVTKRGQDVALRCDPISGHVSLYWYRQALGQGPEFLTYFNYEAQQDKSGLPNDRFSAERPEGSISTLTIQRTEQRDSAMYRCASSVSRGPYEQYFGPGTRLTVT.

The J gene is TRBJ1-4, the V gene TRBV7-8; 7 nucleotides agree with TRBD1. The CDR3 length is 13 residues. Germline-derived CDR1 and CDR2 are SGHVS and FQNEAQ. Trimming at V came to 2 bases and at J to 13 bases, leaving 7 bases not matched to a gene. The chain's CDR3 is CASSLHRGGLLFF. The CDR3 nucleotides read TGTGCCAGCAGCTTACACAGGGGCGGTTTACTGTTTTTT.

This rearrangement joins TRBV6-1 to TRBJ2-1, with 9 bases lining up with TRBD2. This CDR3 is built from 16 residues. CDR1 and CDR2 (germline): MNHNS, SASEGT. The V and J ends lost 7 bases and 4 bases, in that order; junction bases with no gene match: 11. The chain's CDR3 is CASTGGASGVYNEQFF. The DNA of the CDR3 is TGTGCCAGCACTGGCGGGGCTAGCGGGGTGTACAATGAGCAGTTCTTC.

The chain carries TRBV11-2 and TRBJ2-1, with D tentatively TRBD1 (6 bases). Germline loops: CDR1 SGHAT, CDR2 FQNNGV. The CDR3 is 16 amino acids. V lost 1 base and J lost 1, with 11 bases in between. The CDR3 protein is CASSLAHRESYNEQFF. Written as DNA, the CDR3 is TGTGCCAGCAGCTTAGCCCACAGGGAGTCCTACAATGAGCAGTTCTTC.

The chain uses TRBV6-2 or TRBV6-3 and TRBJ2-3, with 8 bases fitting TRBD1. Losses at the gene ends were 7 bases for V and 1 base for J; bases not matched to a gene: 7. The CDR3 has 15 residues. Germline V gene lookup returns CDR1 MNHEY and CDR2 SVGEGT. For the CDR3, the DNA is TGTGCCAGCACGACCGGGACAGGACGCACAGATACGCAGTATTTT. It codes for CASTTGTGRTDTQYF.

The V gene is TRBV5-1, the J gene TRBJ2-7; 7 bases map to TRBD2. The length of the CDR3 is 17 residues. V gave up 0 bases and J gave up 1 base; unmatched junction bases: 10. CDR1 and CDR2 from the germline V gene are SGHRS and YFSETQ. The CDR3 DNA reads as TGCGCCAGCAGCTTGGGTGTTAGCGGGTTTAGATCCTACGAGCAGTACTTC. This translates into CASSLGVSGFRSYEQYF.

This sequence joins TRBV2 and TRBJ2-5; TRBD2 might be the D (5 bases). Trimming stripped 7 bases from V and 4 bases from J, with 13 bases between. Germline CDR1 SNHLY, CDR2 FYNNEI. The CDR3 contains 13 residues. The CDR3 spells CASMNGVRETQYF. The CDR3 DNA sequence: TGTGCCAGCATGAACGGGGTGCGAGAGACCCAGTACTTC. Combining the CDR3 with reference TRBV2 and TRBJ2-5 gives the whole variable domain EPEVTQTPSHQVTQMGQEVILRCVPISNHLYFYWYRQILGQKVEFLVSFYNNEISEKSEIFDDQFSVERPDGSNFTLKIRSTKLEDSAMYFCASMNGVRETQYFGPGTRLLVL.